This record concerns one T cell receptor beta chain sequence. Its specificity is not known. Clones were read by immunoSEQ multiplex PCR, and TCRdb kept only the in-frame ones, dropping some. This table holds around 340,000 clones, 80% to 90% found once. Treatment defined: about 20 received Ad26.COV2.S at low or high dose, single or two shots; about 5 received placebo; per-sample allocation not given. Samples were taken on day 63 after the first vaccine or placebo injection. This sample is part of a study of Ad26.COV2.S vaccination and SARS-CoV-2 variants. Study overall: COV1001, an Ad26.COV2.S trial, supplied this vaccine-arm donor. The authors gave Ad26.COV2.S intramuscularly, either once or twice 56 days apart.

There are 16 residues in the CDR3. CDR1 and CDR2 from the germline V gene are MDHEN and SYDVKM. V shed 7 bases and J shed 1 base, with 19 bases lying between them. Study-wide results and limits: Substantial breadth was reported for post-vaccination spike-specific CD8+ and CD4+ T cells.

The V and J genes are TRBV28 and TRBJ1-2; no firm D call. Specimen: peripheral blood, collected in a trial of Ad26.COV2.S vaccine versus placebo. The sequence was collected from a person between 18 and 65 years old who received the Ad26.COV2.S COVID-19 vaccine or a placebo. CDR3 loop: CASTPGGIPLNYGYTF. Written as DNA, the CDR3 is TGTGCCAGCACCCCGGGCGGCATACCCCTTAACTATGGCTACACCTTC.